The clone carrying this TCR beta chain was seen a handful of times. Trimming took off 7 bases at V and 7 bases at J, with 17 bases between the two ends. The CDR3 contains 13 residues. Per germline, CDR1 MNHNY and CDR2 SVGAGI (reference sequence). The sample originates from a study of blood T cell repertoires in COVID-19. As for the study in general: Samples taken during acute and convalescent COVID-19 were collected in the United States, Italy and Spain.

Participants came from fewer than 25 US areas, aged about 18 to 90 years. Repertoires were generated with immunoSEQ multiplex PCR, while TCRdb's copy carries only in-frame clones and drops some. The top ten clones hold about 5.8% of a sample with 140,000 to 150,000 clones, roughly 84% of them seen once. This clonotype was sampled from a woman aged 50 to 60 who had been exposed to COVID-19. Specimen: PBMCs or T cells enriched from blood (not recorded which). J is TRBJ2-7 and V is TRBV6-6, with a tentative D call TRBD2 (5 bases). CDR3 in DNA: TGTGCCAGCACCCTAGCAGCTACGGGTGAGCAGTACTTC. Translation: CASTLAATGEQYF.